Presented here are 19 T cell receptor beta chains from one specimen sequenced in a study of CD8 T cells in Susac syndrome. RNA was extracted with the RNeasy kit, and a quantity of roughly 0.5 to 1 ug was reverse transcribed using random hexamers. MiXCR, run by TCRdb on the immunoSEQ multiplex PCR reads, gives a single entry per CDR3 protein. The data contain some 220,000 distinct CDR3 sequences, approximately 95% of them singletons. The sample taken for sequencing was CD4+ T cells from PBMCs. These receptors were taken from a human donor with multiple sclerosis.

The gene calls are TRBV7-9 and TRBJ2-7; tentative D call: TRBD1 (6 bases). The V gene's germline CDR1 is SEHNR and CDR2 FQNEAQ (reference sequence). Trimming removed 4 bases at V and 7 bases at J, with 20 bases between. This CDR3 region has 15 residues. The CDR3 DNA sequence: TGTGCCAGCAGCTCGCCGGGACACCCCGGTTGGGAGCAGTACTTC. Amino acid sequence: CASSSPGHPGWEQYF.

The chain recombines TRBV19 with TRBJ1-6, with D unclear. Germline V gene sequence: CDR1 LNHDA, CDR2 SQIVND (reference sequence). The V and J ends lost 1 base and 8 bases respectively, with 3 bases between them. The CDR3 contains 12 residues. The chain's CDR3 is CASSIGDSPLHF. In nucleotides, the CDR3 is TGTGCCAGTAGTATAGGAGATTCACCCCTCCACTTT. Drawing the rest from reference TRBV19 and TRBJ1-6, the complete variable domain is DGGITQSPKYLFRKEGQNVTLSCEQNLNHDAMYWYRQDPGQGLRLIYYSQIVNDFQKGDIAEGYSVSREKKESFPLTVTSAQKNPTAFYLCASSIGDSPLHFGNGTRLTVT.

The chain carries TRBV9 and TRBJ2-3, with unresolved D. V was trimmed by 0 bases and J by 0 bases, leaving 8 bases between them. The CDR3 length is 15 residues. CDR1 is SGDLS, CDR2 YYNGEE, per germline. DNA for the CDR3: TGTGCCAGCAGCGTAGCTGTCACAAGCACAGATACGCAGTATTTT. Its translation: CASSVAVTSTDTQYF.

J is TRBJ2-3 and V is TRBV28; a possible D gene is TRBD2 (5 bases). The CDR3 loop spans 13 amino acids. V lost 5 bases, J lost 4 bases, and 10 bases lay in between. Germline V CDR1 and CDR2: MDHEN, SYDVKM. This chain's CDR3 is CASSPPSPDTQYF. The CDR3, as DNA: TGTGCCAGCAGTCCCCCTAGCCCAGATACGCAGTATTTT.

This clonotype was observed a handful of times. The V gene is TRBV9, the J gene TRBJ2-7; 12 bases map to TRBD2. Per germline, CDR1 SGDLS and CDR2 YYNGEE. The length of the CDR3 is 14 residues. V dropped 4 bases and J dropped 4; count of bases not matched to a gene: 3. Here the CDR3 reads CASSRGLAGYEQYF. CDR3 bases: TGTGCCAGCAGCAGAGGACTAGCGGGGTACGAGCAGTACTTC. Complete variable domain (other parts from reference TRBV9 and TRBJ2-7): DSGVTQTPKHLITATGQRVTLRCSPRSGDLSVYWYQQSLDQGLQFLIQYYNGEERAKGNILERFSAQQFPDLHSELNLSSLELGDSALYFCASSRGLAGYEQYFGPGTRLTVT.

In DNA, the CDR3 is TGTGCCAGCAGCCAAGGTTCGGGGGGCCAAGAGACCCAGTACTTC. As protein: CASSQGSGGQETQYF. The genes are TRBV4-2 and TRBJ2-5, with 7 bases matching TRBD2. CDR1 LGHNA and CDR2 YNFKEQ come from the germline V gene. The ends lost 1 base at V and 1 base at J; junction bases unmatched: 3. The CDR3 extends over 15 amino acids.

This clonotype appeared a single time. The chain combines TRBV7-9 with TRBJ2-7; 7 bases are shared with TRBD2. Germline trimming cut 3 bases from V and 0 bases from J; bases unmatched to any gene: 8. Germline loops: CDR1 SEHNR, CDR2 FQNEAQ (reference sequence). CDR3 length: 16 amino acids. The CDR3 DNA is TGTGCCAGCAGCTTGGGGGGGAGCTCAATCTCCTACGAGCAGTACTTC. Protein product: CASSLGGSSISYEQYF.

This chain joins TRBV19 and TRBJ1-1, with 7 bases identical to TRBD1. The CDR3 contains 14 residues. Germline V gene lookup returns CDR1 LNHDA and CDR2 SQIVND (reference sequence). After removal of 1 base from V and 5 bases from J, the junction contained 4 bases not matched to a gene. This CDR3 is CASSIGRDRTEAFF. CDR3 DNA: TGTGCCAGTAGTATAGGTCGGGACAGAACTGAAGCTTTCTTT.

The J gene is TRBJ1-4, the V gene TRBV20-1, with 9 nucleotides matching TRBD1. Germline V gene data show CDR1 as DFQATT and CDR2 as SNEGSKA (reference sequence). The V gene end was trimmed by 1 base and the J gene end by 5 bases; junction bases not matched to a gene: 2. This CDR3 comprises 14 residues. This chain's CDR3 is CSARVGTGNEKLFF. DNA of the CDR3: TGCAGTGCTAGAGTCGGGACAGGGAATGAAAAACTGTTTTTT.

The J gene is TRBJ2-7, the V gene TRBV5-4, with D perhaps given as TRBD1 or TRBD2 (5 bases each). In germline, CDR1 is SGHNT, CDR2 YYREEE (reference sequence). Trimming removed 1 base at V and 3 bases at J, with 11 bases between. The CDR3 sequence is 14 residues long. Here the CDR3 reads CASSLQGPSYEQYF. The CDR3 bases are TGTGCCAGCAGCTTGCAGGGACCAAGCTACGAGCAGTACTTC.

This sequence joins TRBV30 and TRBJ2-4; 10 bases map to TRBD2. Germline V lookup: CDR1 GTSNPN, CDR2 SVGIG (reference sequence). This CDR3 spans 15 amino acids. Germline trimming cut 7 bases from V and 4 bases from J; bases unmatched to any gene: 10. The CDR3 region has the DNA TGTGCCTTCGGAGGTACTAGCGGGAATAAAAACATTCAGTACTTC. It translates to CAFGGTSGNKNIQYF.

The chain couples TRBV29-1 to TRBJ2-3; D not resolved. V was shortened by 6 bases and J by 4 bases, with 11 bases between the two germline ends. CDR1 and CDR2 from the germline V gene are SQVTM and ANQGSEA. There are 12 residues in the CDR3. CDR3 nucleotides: TGCAGCGTCGAACCGGGCCCAGATACGCAGTATTTT. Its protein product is CSVEPGPDTQYF.

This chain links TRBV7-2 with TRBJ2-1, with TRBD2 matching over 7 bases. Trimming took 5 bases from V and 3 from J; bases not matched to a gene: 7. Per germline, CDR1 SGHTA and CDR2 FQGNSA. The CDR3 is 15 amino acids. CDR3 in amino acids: CASSLLADFYNEQFF. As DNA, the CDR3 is TGTGCCAGCAGCCTGCTAGCGGATTTCTACAATGAGCAGTTCTTC.

The CDR3 coding sequence is TGTGCCAGCAGCCCTTCGGTAGATACGCAGTATTTT. It codes for CASSPSVDTQYF. The chain recombines TRBV7-9 with TRBJ2-3; D not certain. V gave up 5 bases and J gave up 5 bases, with 8 bases separating them. The V gene's germline CDR1 is SEHNR and CDR2 FQNEAQ (reference sequence). The CDR3 is 12 residues long.

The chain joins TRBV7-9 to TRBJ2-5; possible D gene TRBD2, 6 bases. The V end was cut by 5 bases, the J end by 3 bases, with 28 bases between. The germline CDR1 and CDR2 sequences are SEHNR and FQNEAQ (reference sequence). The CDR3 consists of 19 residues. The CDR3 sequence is CASSAGNSGSAGSKETQYF. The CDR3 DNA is TGTGCCAGCAGCGCAGGCAACTCAGGGTCCGCGGGGTCTAAAGAGACCCAGTACTTC.

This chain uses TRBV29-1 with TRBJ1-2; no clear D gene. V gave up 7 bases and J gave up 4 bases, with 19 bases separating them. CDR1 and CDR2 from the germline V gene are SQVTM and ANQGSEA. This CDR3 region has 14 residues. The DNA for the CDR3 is TGCAGCGCCAACGAACGGACCCCCCTCTATGGCTACACCTTC. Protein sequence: CSANERTPLYGYTF.

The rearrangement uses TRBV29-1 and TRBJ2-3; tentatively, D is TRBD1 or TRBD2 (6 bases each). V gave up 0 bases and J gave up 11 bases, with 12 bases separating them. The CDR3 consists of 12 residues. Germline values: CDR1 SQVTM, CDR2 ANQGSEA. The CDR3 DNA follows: TGCAGCGTTGAAGAGGGGGGCGGAGAGCAGTATTTT. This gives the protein CSVEEGGGEQYF.

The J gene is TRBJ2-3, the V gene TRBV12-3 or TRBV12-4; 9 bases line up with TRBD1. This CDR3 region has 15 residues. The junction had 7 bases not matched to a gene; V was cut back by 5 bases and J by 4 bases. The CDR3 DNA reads TGTGCCAGCAGTCCCCGGGACAGGGTATCAGATACGCAGTATTTT. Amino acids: CASSPRDRVSDTQYF.

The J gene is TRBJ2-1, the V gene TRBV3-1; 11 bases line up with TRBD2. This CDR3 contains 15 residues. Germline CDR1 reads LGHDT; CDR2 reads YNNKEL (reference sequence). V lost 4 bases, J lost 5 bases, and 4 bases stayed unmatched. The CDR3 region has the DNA TGTGCCAGCAGCCGAACTAGCGGGAGAGACAATGAGCAGTTCTTC. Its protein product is CASSRTSGRDNEQFF.